The rows below give T cell receptor beta chains drawn from one sample of a study of OX40 agonist ivuxolimab in advanced cancers. The protocol was immunoSEQ multiplex PCR, while the TCRdb copy is restricted to in-frame clones and leaves out a portion. This repertoire shows 10,000 to 15,000 clones, about 75% found once; its top ten account for about 30%. Sequenced material: CD4+ or CD8+ T cells sorted from blood, taken in a trial of the OX40 agonist ivuxolimab. These receptor sequences come from an adult with an advanced solid tumor such as melanoma, head and neck, liver or kidney cancer. CDR3s include the opening cysteine and the closing phenylalanine or tryptophan. The D gene is left open where the match is weak. For some rows the clone size is stated as once, few or many, or as a class when expanded; others skip it.

V gene	D gene	clone size	J gene	CDR3 DNA	CDR3 protein
TRBV6-5	-	medium-sized	TRBJ1-1	TGTGCCAGCAGTTTGAGTGAGCAGACTGAAGCTTTCTTT	CASSLSEQTEAFF
TRBV7-9	-	-	TRBJ1-2	TGTGCCAGCAGCTTAGCCGACAGGAGAATCTATGGCTACACCTTC	CASSLADRRIYGYTF
TRBV5-1	-	few	TRBJ1-2	TGCGCCAGCAGCTTGGAGGGGGGCCGAAACTATGGCTACACCTTC	CASSLEGGRNYGYTF
TRBV7-8	TRBD1	-	TRBJ2-6	TGTGCCAGCAGCTTAAGGCCGGGACAGGCCTACTCTGGGGCCAACGTCCTGACTTTC	CASSLRPGQAYSGANVLTF
TRBV28	TRBD2	-	TRBJ2-1	TGTGCCAGCAGTCCCGGGGCTAGCGGGAGACGGGTTGGGTTCTTC	CASSPGASGRRVGFF
TRBV4-1	-	-	TRBJ1-1	TGCGCCAGCAGCCTTGGGGCCTTAATGAACACTGAAGCTTTCTTT	CASSLGALMNTEAFF
TRBV7-2	TRBD2	-	TRBJ2-7	TGTGCCAGCAGCTTAGGTAGCGGGAGGGCCCTCGACGAGCAGTACTTC	CASSLGSGRALDEQYF
TRBV27	TRBD2	-	TRBJ2-5	TGTGCCAGCAGTCCAAGACTAGCGGGAGAAGAGACCCAGTACTTC	CASSPRLAGEETQYF
TRBV19	-	-	TRBJ2-7	TGTGCCAGTGGAGTGGGATTGACCTACGAGCAGTACTTC	CASGVGLTYEQYF
TRBV5-1	TRBD2	-	TRBJ2-7	TGCGCCAGCAGCGACCATAGGGGCGGGAGGAACGAGCAGTACTTC	CASSDHRGGRNEQYF
TRBV6-1	-	-	TRBJ2-7	TGTGCCAGCAGGGGTTCCTACGAGCAGTACTTC	CASRGSYEQYF
TRBV2	-	-	TRBJ1-2	TGTGCCAGCAGATTCCTGCCGGCTAACTATGGCTACACCTTC	CASRFLPANYGYTF
TRBV7-9	-	few	TRBJ2-3	TGTGCCGGCCTGGGGGGAGATACGCAGTATTTT	CAGLGGDTQYF
TRBV6-5	-	-	TRBJ1-1	TGTGCCAGCAGTTACGGGGGCACTGAAGCTTTCTTT	CASSYGGTEAFF
TRBV11-2	-	-	TRBJ1-4	TGTGCCAGCAGCTTAGAGGGGTTTAGTGAAAAACTGTTTTTT	CASSLEGFSEKLFF
TRBV4-3	-	-	TRBJ2-4	TGCGCCAGCAGCCAGGCAAACATTCAGTACTTC	CASSQANIQYF
TRBV4-2	-	once	TRBJ2-3	TGTGCCAGCAGCCCGGACCGAGATACGCAGTATTTT	CASSPDRDTQYF
TRBV2	TRBD1	-	TRBJ1-6	TGTGCCAGCAGCGGACAGGCGCCCTCCTATAATTCACCCCTCCACTTT	CASSGQAPSYNSPLHF
TRBV7-8	-	-	TRBJ2-1	TGTGCCAGCAGCTTAGGGCGGGGGCAGTTCTTC	CASSLGRGQFF
TRBV4-3	-	once	TRBJ2-7	TGCGCCAGCAGCCAGGGCGTCTACGAGCAGTACTTC	CASSQGVYEQYF
TRBV9	-	-	TRBJ2-2	TGTGCCAGCAGCGTAGGGGGGTATACTTACACCGGGGAGCTGTTTTTT	CASSVGGYTYTGELFF
TRBV6-4	-	once	TRBJ2-1	TGTGCCAGCAGTGACTACCAAACGTTTGAGGAGCAGTTCTTC	CASSDYQTFEEQFF
TRBV6-6	-	-	TRBJ1-2	TGTGCCAGCAGTTCCGGAGCGCAAACCTTC	CASSSGAQTF
TRBV6-6	TRBD2	-	TRBJ2-2	TGTGCCAGCAACCCTAGCGGGAGGGACACCGGGGAGCTGTTTTTT	CASNPSGRDTGELFF
TRBV9	TRBD1	-	TRBJ2-5	TGTGCCAGCAGCGTAGGACAGGGGCATGTCGAGACCCAGTACTTC	CASSVGQGHVETQYF
TRBV9	-	-	TRBJ1-1	TGTGCCAGCAGCGTTTGGCAGGACACTGAAGCTTTCTTT	CASSVWQDTEAFF
TRBV19	TRBD1	-	TRBJ2-7	TGTGCCAGTACCGCAGGACAGGGGGGCTACGAGCAGTACTTC	CASTAGQGGYEQYF
TRBV10-3	TRBD2	-	TRBJ2-1	TGTGCCATCAGTGATGAGCTAGCGGGAGTCAATGAGCAGTTCTTC	CAISDELAGVNEQFF
TRBV11-2	TRBD1	-	TRBJ2-3	TGTGCCAGCATCAGATCCGGGACAGCCTACACAGATACGCAGTATTTT	CASIRSGTAYTDTQYF
TRBV5-4	-	-	TRBJ2-5	TGTGCCAGCAGCTTGGGGCCCGGAGAGACCCAGTACTTC	CASSLGPGETQYF
TRBV27	-	-	TRBJ2-7	TGTGCCAGCAGTTTATCTCTCTCCTACGAGCAGTACTTC	CASSLSLSYEQYF